Given below is one T cell receptor (beta chain) in context. The data were obtained in a study of blood T cell repertoires in COVID-19. Study information: Sources were T cells, B-cell-depleted T cells, or PBMCs; the material itself was cDNA or gDNA.

Per the study methods: Estimation of nucleated cell counts relied on the amplification of reference gene primers. TCRdb keeps only in-frame clones here, not all; method: immunoSEQ multiplex PCR. V, J and clone size reflect that table, while D and trimming were determined from the DNA. Of fewer than 300,000 clones in the sample, about nine tenths were seen once. The age range of participants was 18 to 89 years, with residence in about 25 US areas. Participant-reported clinical history was the basis for cohort assignment. The clonotype was recovered from a man aged 18 to 35 who had recovered from COVID-19. The sample comprised PBMCs or T cells enriched from blood (not recorded which).

The CDR3 loop reads CAWSRGRGWEQFF. CDR3 DNA: TGTGCCTGGAGTAGGGGAAGGGGATGGGAGCAGTTCTTC. J is TRBJ2-1 and V is TRBV30, with D possibly TRBD1 on 5 matching bases. The ends were cut back, 2 bases at V and 10 bases at J, with 15 bases in the middle. CDR3 length: 13 amino acids. Looked up from germline, CDR1 is GTSNPN and CDR2 is SVGIG (reference sequence).